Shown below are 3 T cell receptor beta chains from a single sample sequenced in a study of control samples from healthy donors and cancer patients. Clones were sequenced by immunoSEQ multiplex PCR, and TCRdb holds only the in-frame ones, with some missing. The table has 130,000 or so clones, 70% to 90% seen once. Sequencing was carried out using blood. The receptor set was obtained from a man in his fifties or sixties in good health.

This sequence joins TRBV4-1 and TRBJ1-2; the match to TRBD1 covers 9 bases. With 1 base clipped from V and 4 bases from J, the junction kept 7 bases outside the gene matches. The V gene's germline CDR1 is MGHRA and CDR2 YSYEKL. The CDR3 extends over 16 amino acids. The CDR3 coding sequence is TGCGCCAGCAGCCAAGCCTCCGCGACAGGGGGCTATGGCTACACCTTC. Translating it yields CASSQASATGGYGYTF.

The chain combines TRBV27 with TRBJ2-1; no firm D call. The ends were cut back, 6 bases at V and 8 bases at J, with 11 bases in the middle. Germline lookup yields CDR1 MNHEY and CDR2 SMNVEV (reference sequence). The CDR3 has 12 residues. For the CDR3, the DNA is TGTGCCAGCAGGATTAACCAGGATGAGCAGTTCTTC. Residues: CASRINQDEQFF.

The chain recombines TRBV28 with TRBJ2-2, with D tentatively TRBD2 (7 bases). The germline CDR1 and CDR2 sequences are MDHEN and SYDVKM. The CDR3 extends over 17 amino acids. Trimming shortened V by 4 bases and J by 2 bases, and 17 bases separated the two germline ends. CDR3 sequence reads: CASSSWGGPFNTGELFF. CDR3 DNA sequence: TGTGCCAGCAGTTCCTGGGGGGGCCCCTTCAACACCGGGGAGCTGTTTTTT.